Following are 27 T cell receptor beta chains from one sample sequenced in a study of T cell repertoires in cytomegalovirus infection. TCRdb passed the reads through MiXCR, listing each CDR3 protein once. The sample records roughly 990,000 distinct CDR3 sequences, roughly 31% being singletons. The antigens these receptors bind are not known. This material consisted of cultured CD8+ T cells from PBMCs, taken from culture after CMV antigen stimulation. The receptor source for this set is a human donor in good health (CMV status not recorded). Some clones in this sample may be carry-over from other donors' samples.

The chain has TRBV5-1 and TRBJ1-4; D may be TRBD1 (5 bases). Germline values: CDR1 SGHRS, CDR2 YFSETQ. The CDR3 runs 16 residues. Trimming removed 4 bases at V and 0 bases at J, with 13 bases between. CDR3 region: CASSLAGGATNEKLFF. CDR3 nucleotides: TGCGCCAGCAGCCTCGCGGGGGGGGCAACTAATGAAAAACTGTTTTTT.

V is TRBV12-3 or TRBV12-4 and J is TRBJ1-2; D gene ambiguous. The CDR3 loop spans 12 amino acids. V gave up 4 bases and J gave up 4 bases, with 7 bases separating them. CDR3 sequence: CASSYTIYGYTF. The CDR3 coding sequence is TGTGCCAGCAGTTACACGATCTATGGCTACACCTTC.

CDR3 amino acids: CSVRLPFGGGYTF. For the CDR3, the DNA is TGCAGCGTTCGCCTCCCCTTTGGGGGGGGCTACACCTTC. The genes are TRBV29-1 and TRBJ1-2, with D possibly matching TRBD1 (5 bases). Trimming shortened V by 5 bases and J by 8 bases, and 18 bases separated the two germline ends. Germline lookup yields CDR1 SQVTM and CDR2 ANQGSEA. This CDR3 contains 13 residues.

The V call is TRBV10-3, the J call TRBJ1-5; no firm D call. Germline values: CDR1 ENHRY, CDR2 SYGVKD. Trimming cost V 1 base and J 7 bases, with 11 bases left between them. The CDR3 spans 14 residues. DNA for the CDR3: TGTGCCATCAGTGAGTATGAGAGTGGCCAGCCCCAGCATTTT. Amino acids: CAISEYESGQPQHF.

The chain recombines TRBV25-1 with TRBJ2-7; TRBD1 aligns across 9 bases. V dropped 1 base and J dropped 2; count of bases not matched to a gene: 6. The germline CDR1 and CDR2 sequences are MGHDK and SYGVNS. This CDR3 has 16 amino acids. CDR3 sequence: CASSELRTGVTYEQYV. CDR3 bases: TGTGCCAGCAGTGAATTGAGGACAGGGGTCACCTACGAGCAGTACGTC.

This clonotype has at least ten counts. This chain uses TRBV7-2 with TRBJ2-7, with 7 nucleotides matching TRBD1. The CDR3 runs to 13 residues. The V and J ends lost 5 bases and 6 bases, in that order; junction bases with no gene match: 7. Germline loops: CDR1 SGHTA, CDR2 FQGNSA. The CDR3 loop reads CASSLNRGFEQYV. In DNA form, the CDR3 reads TGTGCCAGCAGCCTAAACAGGGGTTTCGAGCAGTACGTC.

This chain uses TRBV28 with TRBJ2-4; TRBD1 matches 9 bases. V lost 2 bases to trimming and J lost 3 bases; unmatched junction nucleotides: 11. The CDR3 totals 18 residues. Germline lookup yields CDR1 MDHEN and CDR2 SYDVKM. CDR3 coding DNA: TGTGCCAGCAGTTTACCCCTGACAGGGGGAGCGGTCAAAAACATTCAGTACTTC. It codes for CASSLPLTGGAVKNIQYF.

This clonotype was recorded at least ten times. The chain couples TRBV7-2 to TRBJ1-2, with D possibly matching TRBD1 (5 bases). The CDR3 extends over 16 amino acids. Trimming pared 4 bases from V and 0 bases from J, leaving 15 bases between. Germline lookup yields CDR1 SGHTA and CDR2 FQGNSA. The CDR3 DNA sequence: TGTGCCAGCAGCTCCACCGGGACGGAGACTAACTATGGCTACACCTTC. Encoded protein: CASSSTGTETNYGYTF.

The rearrangement joins TRBV6-4 to TRBJ2-1, with D perhaps being TRBD1 or TRBD2 (5 bases each). Germline V gene sequence: CDR1 MRHNA, CDR2 SNTAGT. V lost 5 bases and J 2 bases, leaving 10 bases between the germline ends. The length of the CDR3 is 14 residues. The chain's CDR3 is CASSIEGTYNEQFF. The CDR3 region has the DNA TGTGCCAGCAGTATAGAGGGGACCTACAATGAGCAGTTCTTC.

The chain couples TRBV25-1 to TRBJ1-6; no definite D call. Trimming cost V 1 base and J 10 bases, with 8 bases left between them. This CDR3 has 13 amino acids. Per germline, CDR1 MGHDK and CDR2 SYGVNS. The DNA of the CDR3 is TGTGCCAGCAGTGAATTTTCGGGATCACCCCTCCACTTT. This codes for CASSEFSGSPLHF.

A few counts support this clonotype. The V and J genes are TRBV5-4 and TRBJ1-1; possible D gene TRBD1, 5 bases. The CDR3 consists of 16 residues. Trimming removed 0 bases at V and 0 bases at J, with 12 bases between. The germline gives CDR1 SGHNT, CDR2 YYREEE (reference sequence). The CDR3 spells CASSLAREIMNTEAFF. As DNA, the CDR3 is TGTGCCAGCAGCTTGGCCAGGGAGATTATGAACACTGAAGCTTTCTTT.

This clonotype was counted ten times or more. The gene calls are TRBV10-3 and TRBJ1-2; the match to TRBD1 covers 7 bases. Trimming at V came to 2 bases and at J to 5 bases, leaving 14 bases not matched to a gene. This CDR3 is 17 amino acids long. Germline loops: CDR1 ENHRY, CDR2 SYGVKD. The DNA for the CDR3 is TGTGCCATCAGTGAGCAACAGGGGAGCTTCCTACTATATGGCTACACCTTC. Residues: CAISEQQGSFLLYGYTF.

This clonotype was counted a few times. The chain links TRBV6-5 to TRBJ2-5; 12 bases are shared with TRBD2. CDR3 length: 17 amino acids. Per germline, CDR1 MNHEY and CDR2 SVGAGI. V gave up 4 bases and J gave up 1 base; unmatched junction bases: 7. CDR3 loop: CASSSLRTSGVQETQYF. CDR3 DNA: TGTGCCAGCAGTTCTTTAAGGACTAGCGGGGTCCAAGAGACCCAGTACTTC.

This clonotype was found a few times. This chain uses TRBV6-1 with TRBJ2-7; no clear D gene. The CDR3 runs 12 residues. CDR1 and CDR2 from the germline V gene are MNHNS and SASEGT. V gave up 2 bases and J gave up 2 bases, with 4 bases separating them. CDR3 amino acids: CASSELPYEQYV. The CDR3 DNA is TGTGCCAGCAGTGAATTACCCTACGAGCAGTACGTC.

The chain is built from TRBV4-3 and TRBJ1-1; D is unclear. V lost 0 bases and J 6 bases, leaving 8 bases between the germline ends. CDR1 is LGHNA and CDR2 is YSLEER in the germline V gene. The CDR3 covers 13 residues. This CDR3 reads CASSQEGFAEAFF. DNA of the CDR3: TGCGCCAGCAGCCAAGAAGGGTTTGCTGAAGCTTTCTTT.

The chain joins TRBV29-1 to TRBJ2-1; TRBD2 matches 11 bases. Germline V gives CDR1 SQVTM, CDR2 ANQGSEA. CDR3 length: 17 amino acids. After removal of 3 bases from V and 0 bases from J, the junction contained 7 bases not matched to a gene. The CDR3 region has the DNA TGCAGCGTTGAGGGGCTAGCGGGGGGCCGCTCCTACAATGAGCAGTTCTTC. Translating it yields CSVEGLAGGRSYNEQFF.

The chain uses TRBV12-3 or TRBV12-4 and TRBJ2-7; a weak D match, TRBD2 (5 bases). Trimming took 3 bases from V and 6 from J, leaving 12 bases between them. The CDR3 totals 13 residues. CDR3 residues: CASSFSLAPEQYF. Here the CDR3 DNA reads TGTGCCAGCAGTTTCAGTCTAGCACCCGAGCAGTACTTC.

The rearrangement uses TRBV11-1 and TRBJ2-1, with 9 bases lining up with TRBD1. J gave up 7 bases and V 6 bases, and 10 bases lay outside the gene matches. This CDR3 has 15 residues. The germline V gene encodes CDR1 SGHAT and CDR2 FQDESV (reference sequence). CDR3 protein: CASSSGTGSLNEQFF. The DNA of the CDR3 is TGTGCCAGCAGTTCTGGGACAGGGTCCCTAAATGAGCAGTTCTTC.

This clonotype was detected only once. The gene calls are TRBV7-3 and TRBJ2-7; D is possibly TRBD2 (5 bases). CDR1 is SGHTA and CDR2 is FQGTGA in the germline V gene. The CDR3 has 12 residues. Trimming took off 10 bases at V and 5 bases at J, with 15 bases between the two ends. The CDR3 sequence: CATSPGRHEQYF. Here the CDR3 DNA reads TGTGCCACCTCCCCGGGAAGACACGAGCAGTACTTC.

This clonotype was counted a few times. The genes are TRBV6-6 and TRBJ1-5, with TRBD1 matching over 7 bases. Germline CDR1 and CDR2: MNHNY and SVGAGI (reference sequence). This CDR3 has 15 amino acids. V gave up 5 bases and J gave up 4 bases; unmatched junction bases: 8. The CDR3 loop is CASSNHRGGNQPQHF. CDR3 in DNA: TGTGCCAGCAGTAACCACAGGGGCGGGAATCAGCCCCAGCATTTT.

The V gene is TRBV3-1, the J gene TRBJ2-4, with 12 bases identical to TRBD1. J lost 10 bases, V lost 3 bases, and 1 base had no gene match. The CDR3 loop spans 13 amino acids. Germline values: CDR1 LGHDT, CDR2 YNNKEL (reference sequence). The CDR3 here is CASSQGQGAIQYF. The DNA for the CDR3 is TGTGCCAGCAGCCAGGGACAGGGGGCGATTCAGTACTTC.

This clonotype was detected only a few times. The chain uses TRBV6-5 and TRBJ2-7, with D unclear. The CDR3 spans 13 residues. Germline V gives CDR1 MNHEY, CDR2 SVGAGI. The ends were cut back, 2 bases at V and 6 bases at J, with 11 bases in the middle. CDR3 residues: CASSYNRAAEQYF. DNA of the CDR3: TGTGCCAGCAGTTACAATAGAGCTGCCGAGCAGTACTTC.

This chain joins TRBV6-8 and TRBJ2-7; 7 nucleotides match TRBD2. The germline gives CDR1 MNHGY, CDR2 SAAAGT. The junction had 4 bases not matched to a gene; V was cut back by 8 bases and J by 3 bases. CDR3 length: 12 residues. The CDR3 sequence is CASGLVVYEQYV. The DNA for the CDR3 is TGTGCCAGCGGACTAGTCGTCTACGAGCAGTACGTC.

As to this clonotype: It may be a read error: a sequence one base away is much more abundant. The chain joins TRBV7-8 to TRBJ2-3, with TRBD1 identical over 8 bases. CDR1 and CDR2 (germline): SGHVS, FQNEAQ. There are 16 residues in the CDR3. The ends lost 5 bases at V and 4 bases at J; junction bases unmatched: 11. The CDR3 DNA sequence: TGTGCCAGCAGCACCTCTCGGGCAGGGGGCGCAGATACGCAGTATTTT. Amino acid sequence: CASSTSRAGGADTQYF.

The chain joins TRBV27 to TRBJ1-6, with D possibly TRBD1 on 5 matching bases. Trimming took off 0 bases at V and 5 bases at J, with 17 bases between the two ends. Germline-derived CDR1 and CDR2 are MNHEY and SMNVEV (reference sequence). This CDR3 region has 18 residues. DNA of the CDR3: TGTGCCAGCAGTTTATCTACAGGAGGCAGGGACCATAATTCACCCCTCCACTTT. The encoded protein is CASSLSTGGRDHNSPLHF.

V usage is TRBV7-6 and J usage is TRBJ1-2; D is undetermined. Germline CDR1 reads SGHVS; CDR2 reads FNYEAQ. The length of the CDR3 is 15 residues. Between the trimmed V and J ends, which lost 4 bases and 0 bases, there was a span of 12 bases. CDR3 bases: TGTGCCAGCAGCTACGGAAGCCCCGCTAACTATGGCTACACCTTC. Translated: CASSYGSPANYGYTF.

This clonotype was detected ten times or more. V is TRBV7-6 and J is TRBJ2-1; 9 bases agree with TRBD2. Germline V gene lookup returns CDR1 SGHVS and CDR2 FNYEAQ. This CDR3 is built from 17 residues. J lost 1 base, V lost 5 bases, and 9 bases had no gene match. In DNA, the CDR3 is TGTGCCAGCAGCCGCCAGAGGAGCGGGGGGTCCTACAATGAGCAGTTCTTC. It yields the protein CASSRQRSGGSYNEQFF.